The 6 T cell receptor beta chains below come from one sample, sequenced in a study of cytomegalovirus exposure and HLA in healthy donors. PCR was performed using 60 Vbeta and 13 Jbeta primers. Libraries were prepared by immunoSEQ multiplex PCR; TCRdb keeps only in-frame clonotypes and omits some of them. This table has some 190,000 clones, around 82% appearing once. The sample was PBMCs. Receptors were obtained from a woman in her 30s in good health and CMV-seropositive.

CDR3 loop: CASSPVRGPISGYTF. The CDR3 nucleotides are TGCGCCAGCAGCCCGGTCAGGGGACCCATATCCGGCTACACCTTC. The gene calls are TRBV4-3 and TRBJ1-2, with a possible D match to TRBD1 (6 bases). CDR1 is LGHNA and CDR2 is YSLEER in the germline V gene. CDR3 size: 15 residues. Trimming took 4 bases from V and 8 from J, leaving 20 bases between them.

The chain is built from TRBV5-4 and TRBJ2-1; 15 nucleotides match TRBD2. The CDR3 extends over 16 amino acids. CDR1 and CDR2 (germline): SGHNT, YYREEE (reference sequence). Trimming took 3 bases from V and 9 from J; bases not matched to a gene: 7. The CDR3 nucleotides read TGTGCCAGCAGCTCGGGACTAGCGGGGGGAAGAGGTGAGCAGTTCTTC. This sequence encodes CASSSGLAGGRGEQFF.

This clone has just one count. This chain links TRBV30 with TRBJ2-7, with 8 bases fitting TRBD1. This CDR3 contains 14 residues. The germline gives CDR1 GTSNPN, CDR2 SVGIG (reference sequence). V was clipped by 4 bases and J by 4 bases; unmatched bases: 9. The CDR3 is CAWTGQGASYEQYF. DNA of the CDR3: TGTGCCTGGACGGGGCAGGGGGCGTCTTACGAGCAGTACTTC.

V usage is TRBV7-2 and J usage is TRBJ2-7; the D gene is possibly TRBD1 (7 bases). The CDR3 is 14 residues long. V was shortened by 3 bases and J by 4 bases, with 13 bases between the two germline ends. Germline loops: CDR1 SGHTA, CDR2 FQGNSA. CDR3 coding DNA: TGTGCCAGCAGCTTCCAGGGGGGACTTTACGAGCAGTACTTC. This gives the protein CASSFQGGLYEQYF.

The J gene is TRBJ2-5, the V gene TRBV6-5, with a weak D call TRBD1 (6 bases). Germline V lookup: CDR1 MNHEY, CDR2 SVGAGI. Trimming removed 7 bases at V and 1 base at J, with 10 bases between. This CDR3 has 13 residues. The CDR3 DNA sequence: TGTGCCAGCATTTTAGGGGGCCAAGAGACCCAGTACTTC. This encodes CASILGGQETQYF.

The genes are TRBV5-8 and TRBJ2-3; TRBD1 agrees at 7 bases. The CDR3 runs to 15 residues. The V and J ends lost 4 bases and 5 bases, in that order; junction bases with no gene match: 10. Germline V gene data show CDR1 as SGHTS and CDR2 as YDEGEE. The CDR3: CASSVRDSQRDTQYF. The CDR3 DNA sequence: TGTGCCAGCAGCGTCCGGGACAGCCAAAGAGATACGCAGTATTTT.